This T cell receptor beta chain was recorded in a study of OX40 agonist ivuxolimab in advanced cancers. Overall study context: The dose-escalation cohort had hepatocellular carcinoma, melanoma, renal cell or head and neck cancer. The group had a mean age of 60 years, ranged from roughly 23 to 79, and was 82.7% male.

The table came from immunoSEQ multiplex PCR; TCRdb's copy has only in-frame clones and leaves some out. The repertoire holds roughly 11,000 clones, with 86% as singletons. The CDR3 is 11 residues long. CDR1 and CDR2 from the germline V gene are MNHEY and SVGAGI. V dropped 7 bases and J dropped 4 bases, with 8 bases sitting between them. Overall study findings and caveats: Antigens targeted by the expanded peripheral T cells were not determined. Clonal expansion from baseline to week 6 occurred in both CD4+ and CD8+ T cells.

Notes on this clone: The antigen is unknown.

V gene TRBV6-5 combines with J gene TRBJ2-7, with D perhaps TRBD2 (5 bases). The sequences come from CD4+ or CD8+ T cells sorted from blood, collected in a trial of the OX40 agonist ivuxolimab. The source of this sequence is an adult with an advanced solid tumor such as melanoma, head and neck, liver or kidney cancer. The chain's CDR3 is CASTSGYEQYF. Here the CDR3 DNA reads TGTGCCAGCACCTCGGGATACGAGCAGTACTTC.